The 30 T cell receptor beta chains below all came from one sample that was sequenced in a study of blood T cells in healthy people across ages. A sample-barcoded 5' primer and a J-beta primer mix were used in a second PCR of about 7 to 12 cycles. One entry per CDR3 protein, called by TCRdb with MiXCR from the 5' RACE reads. Among 650,000 to 1,000,000 distinct CDR3 sequences, approximately 35% were seen once, and the ten largest hold 10% to 15%. Sequencing input: blood. The source is a man aged 18 to 30 in good health.

The gene calls are TRBV7-2 and TRBJ1-5; 7 nucleotides line up with TRBD1. The CDR3 is made up of 14 amino acids. The germline gives CDR1 SGHTA, CDR2 FQGNSA. V lost 3 bases and J lost 5; bases outside the gene matches: 4. The CDR3 spells CASSLAQGDQPQHF. In DNA, the CDR3 is TGTGCCAGCAGCTTGGCGCAGGGGGATCAGCCCCAGCATTTT.

The rearrangement uses TRBV5-1 and TRBJ2-1; D is undetermined. This CDR3 has 12 amino acids. V gave up 0 bases and J gave up 9 bases, with 7 bases separating them. CDR1 and CDR2 (germline): SGHRS, YFSETQ. CDR3 protein: CASSLVPCEQFF. The CDR3 DNA is TGCGCCAGCAGCTTGGTCCCCTGTGAGCAGTTCTTC.

This clonotype has just a few counts. The chain links TRBV6-2 or TRBV6-3 to TRBJ1-2; 9 positions agree with TRBD1. The CDR3 length is 17 residues. V lost 6 bases to trimming and J lost 4 bases; unmatched junction nucleotides: 15. CDR1 and CDR2 (germline): MNHEY, SVGEGT. CDR3 DNA: TGTGCCAGCAGCCCTGGGACAGGGCCTGCAGGAGTCTATGGCTACACCTTC. Amino acids: CASSPGTGPAGVYGYTF.

This clonotype was seen ten or more times. CDR3 coding DNA: TGCAGCGTTGAAGGCACCCGCGGGGATACGCAGTATTTT. As protein: CSVEGTRGDTQYF. V and J are TRBV29-1 and TRBJ2-3, with D maybe TRBD2 (5 bases). Germline assignment: CDR1 SQVTM and CDR2 ANQGSEA. V was clipped by 1 base and J by 6 bases, with 11 bases between them. CDR3 size: 13 residues.

This sequence joins TRBV10-3 and TRBJ1-1; TRBD1 matches 7 bases. Germline V gene sequence: CDR1 ENHRY, CDR2 SYGVKD. V was pared by 0 bases and J by 1 base, with 5 bases of the junction left unmatched. This CDR3 has 16 amino acids. The DNA for the CDR3 is TGTGCCATCAGTGAGTCGAAATCAGGGGGGAACACTGAAGCTTTCTTT. This gives the protein CAISESKSGGNTEAFF.

The V gene is TRBV7-8, the J gene TRBJ1-6, with 7 positions matching TRBD1. The CDR3 consists of 15 residues. CDR1 and CDR2 from the germline V gene are SGHVS and FQNEAQ. V dropped 5 bases and J dropped 9; count of bases not matched to a gene: 10. The chain's CDR3 is CASSEGGGSGSPLHF. As DNA, the CDR3 is TGTGCCAGCAGCGAAGGAGGGGGCAGCGGTTCACCCCTCCACTTT.

The chain couples TRBV20-1 to TRBJ2-1, with 9 bases identical to TRBD2. The CDR3 loop spans 17 amino acids. Germline-derived CDR1 and CDR2 are DFQATT and SNEGSKA (reference sequence). Trimming removed 6 bases from V and 1 base from J; junction bases left unmatched: 13. The CDR3 is CSAGLDGGGVSYNEQFF. The CDR3 nucleotides are TGCAGTGCCGGACTAGATGGCGGGGGGGTGTCCTACAATGAGCAGTTCTTC.

As concerns this clonotype: Here the CDR3 omits its conserved ending phenylalanine or tryptophan, so a read error is the likely source. Because the CDR3's place on the DNA is in doubt, the DNA is left out and the CDR3 is given as listed by TCRdb. The J gene is TRBJ2-3, the V gene TRBV12-3 or TRBV12-4; TRBD1, the table's D call, lacks a check against the DNA. With termini counted, the CDR3 has 14 amino acids. CDR3: CASSFSGGTDMEYS.

The chain uses TRBV3-1 and TRBJ2-5; possibly TRBD1 for D (6 bases). The end of the DNA aligns better with TRBJ2-7, so the J call may be wrong. CDR1 and CDR2 from the germline V gene are LGHDT and YNNKEL (reference sequence). The CDR3 is 14 amino acids. The CDR3, as DNA: TGTGCCAGCAGCCAAACGACAGGCCCCTACGAGCAGTACTTC. This encodes CASSQTTGPYEQYF.

This clonotype has only a few counts. The V and J genes are TRBV4-3 and TRBJ2-5; 7 bases are shared with TRBD1. The CDR3 has 13 amino acids. Germline assignment: CDR1 LGHNA and CDR2 YSLEER. J lost 5 bases, V lost 2 bases, and 2 bases had no gene match. CDR3 nucleotides: TGCGCCAGCAGCCAACAGGACAGGGAGACCCAGTACTTC. This translates into CASSQQDRETQYF.

This clonotype was recorded only once. The rearrangement links TRBV18 to TRBJ1-5, with 7 bases fitting TRBD1. Germline values: CDR1 KGHSH, CDR2 LQKENI. V dropped 3 bases and J dropped 0; count of bases not matched to a gene: 5. The CDR3 consists of 16 residues. CDR3 bases: TGTGCCAGCTCACCTGTGACAGGGAGTAGCAATCAGCCCCAGCATTTT. It codes for CASSPVTGSSNQPQHF.

The chain carries TRBV30 and TRBJ2-2, with a weak D call TRBD1 (5 bases). The CDR3 is 14 residues long. V dropped 3 bases and J dropped 1 base, with 9 bases sitting between them. The germline CDR1 and CDR2 sequences are GTSNPN and SVGIG (reference sequence). CDR3 region: CAWRSQGNTGELFF. The CDR3 coding sequence is TGTGCCTGGAGAAGTCAGGGGAACACCGGGGAGCTGTTTTTT.

The genes are TRBV9 and TRBJ2-7, with D unresolved. Trimming stripped 0 bases from V and 7 bases from J, with 20 bases between. The CDR3 consists of 16 residues. The germline V gene encodes CDR1 SGDLS and CDR2 YYNGEE. CDR3 in DNA: TGTGCCAGCAGCGTAGGGGTCACCCTAAGCTACAATGAGCAGTACTTC. As protein: CASSVGVTLSYNEQYF.

CDR3 in DNA: TGTGCCAGCAGTAACACCGGGACCCGCAATGAAAAACTGTTTTTT. Its protein is CASSNTGTRNEKLFF. The rearrangement uses TRBV12-3 or TRBV12-4 and TRBJ1-4, with D possibly matching TRBD1 (5 bases). Trimming left V 5 bases short and J 5 bases short, with 15 bases between. The CDR3 runs to 15 residues.

The chain links TRBV28 to TRBJ2-7; 7 nucleotides match TRBD1. V shed 5 bases, J shed 4 bases, and the junction held 11 bases outside the gene matches. The CDR3 is 15 residues long. Germline V lookup: CDR1 MDHEN, CDR2 SYDVKM. CDR3 nucleotide sequence: TGTGCCAGCAGTCCCTCAGACAGGGCGGATTACGAGCAGTACTTC. Translated, it gives CASSPSDRADYEQYF.

The V gene is TRBV5-1, the J gene TRBJ2-7, with D possibly matching TRBD2 (6 bases). The CDR3 spans 14 residues. V dropped 4 bases and J dropped 0 bases, with 11 bases sitting between them. Looked up from germline, CDR1 is SGHRS and CDR2 is YFSETQ. Here the CDR3 reads CASSAGTYSYEQYF. In DNA form, the CDR3 reads TGCGCCAGCAGCGCCGGGACTTACTCCTACGAGCAGTACTTC.

On this clonotype: No conserved phenylalanine or tryptophan is present at the end of the CDR3, so a read error is the likely explanation. The limits of the CDR3 on the DNA are not certain, so only TCRdb's listed CDR3 is given. This chain joins TRBV12-3 or TRBV12-4 and TRBJ2-1; the table's D gene call, TRBD1, was not cross checked with the DNA. From its first to its last residue, the CDR3 has 15 amino acids. The CDR3: CASSNRGGYDYTFGS.

With respect to this clonotype: One base away lies a much larger clone, so this may be a sequencing read error. V gene TRBV20-1 combines with J gene TRBJ1-6; 8 bases fit TRBD1. CDR1 and CDR2 from the germline V gene are DFQATT and SNEGSKA (reference sequence). V shed 4 bases and J 7 bases; nucleotides not matched to a gene: 3. The CDR3 consists of 13 residues. CDR3 region: CSAIRDRNSPLHF. The CDR3 region has the DNA TGCAGTGCTATCCGGGACAGGAATTCACCCCTCCACTTT.

The chain is built from TRBV20-1 and TRBJ2-3; 12 bases map to TRBD2. J gave up 3 bases and V 3 bases, and 7 bases lay outside the gene matches. There are 16 residues in the CDR3. Looked up from germline, CDR1 is DFQATT and CDR2 is SNEGSKA (reference sequence). The CDR3, as DNA: TGCAGTGCTAGTAAGCTAGCGGGGGGGTTGACAGATACGCAGTATTTT. Protein sequence: CSASKLAGGLTDTQYF.

On this clonotype: Germline is not matched at one junction end, which may reflect a read error. The chain recombines TRBV5-1 with TRBJ2-3; D may match TRBD1 or TRBD2 (5 bases each). Germline assignment: CDR1 SGHRS and CDR2 YFSETQ. This CDR3 region has 14 residues. The chain's CDR3 is CAGSFSTEGDTQYF. CDR3 coding DNA: TGCGCCGGCAGCTTTAGTACAGAGGGGGATACGCAGTATTTT.

This clonotype was counted a few times. The rearrangement links TRBV4-1 to TRBJ2-5; D is perhaps TRBD1 (6 bases). The length of the CDR3 is 13 residues. V lost 4 bases and J 4 bases, leaving 10 bases between the germline ends. Germline CDR1 MGHRA, CDR2 YSYEKL. This CDR3 reads CASSRLQGETQYF. The CDR3 DNA is TGCGCCAGCAGCCGCCTACAGGGAGAGACCCAGTACTTC.

This clonotype was counted ten times or more. V gene TRBV3-1 combines with J gene TRBJ2-7; D remains ambiguous. V was cut by 1 base and J by 1 base, with 8 bases left in between. The length of the CDR3 is 14 residues. The germline CDR1 and CDR2 sequences are LGHDT and YNNKEL (reference sequence). CDR3 amino acids: CASSQGTSSYEQYF. The CDR3 region has the DNA TGTGCCAGCAGCCAAGGGACGTCGTCCTACGAGCAGTACTTC.

The J gene is TRBJ2-7, the V gene TRBV12-3 or TRBV12-4; possibly TRBD1 for D (5 bases). Trimming pared 7 bases from V and 2 bases from J, leaving 12 bases between. This CDR3 contains 13 residues. CDR3 coding DNA: TGTGCCAGCACCCGCGACAGAACCTACGAGCAGTACTTC. Protein product: CASTRDRTYEQYF.

The chain has TRBV4-3 and TRBJ1-2; D not resolved. From germline, CDR1 is LGHNA and CDR2 YSLEER. Trimming cost V 0 bases and J 0 bases, with 8 bases left between them. CDR3 length equals 15 residues. The CDR3 spells CASSQDGRANYGYTF. The DNA for the CDR3 is TGCGCCAGCAGCCAAGATGGGAGAGCTAACTATGGCTACACCTTC.

This clonotype was observed at least ten times. The chain links TRBV12-3 or TRBV12-4 to TRBJ1-2; perhaps TRBD1 as D (5 bases). The CDR3 contains 14 residues. Trimming left V 5 bases short and J 2 bases short, with 12 bases between. The CDR3 is CASSQIDRNYGYTF. Here the CDR3 DNA reads TGTGCCAGCAGTCAAATAGACAGAAACTATGGCTACACCTTC.

The table lists this clonotype with a count of one. J is TRBJ2-7 and V is TRBV9, with 8 bases identical to TRBD2. J lost 4 bases, V lost 0 bases, and 6 bases had no gene match. CDR3 size: 15 residues. Germline CDR1 is SGDLS and CDR2 is YYNGEE. The CDR3 here is CASSVGNGRGYEQYF. For the CDR3, the DNA is TGTGCCAGCAGCGTAGGGAACGGGAGGGGGTACGAGCAGTACTTC. Combining the CDR3 with reference TRBV9 and TRBJ2-7 gives the whole variable domain DSGVTQTPKHLITATGQRVTLRCSPRSGDLSVYWYQQSLDQGLQFLIQYYNGEERAKGNILERFSAQQFPDLHSELNLSSLELGDSALYFCASSVGNGRGYEQYFGPGTRLTVT.

J is TRBJ2-1 and V is TRBV12-3 or TRBV12-4, with 13 bases identical to TRBD2. This CDR3 is 15 amino acids long. Trimming removed 3 bases from V and 7 bases from J; junction bases left unmatched: 3. The DNA of the CDR3 is TGTGCCAGCAGTTTGGTACTAGCGGGGGGGAATGAGCAGTTCTTC. Translating gives CASSLVLAGGNEQFF.

This CDR3 reads CSAQGPAGGFQETQYF. The CDR3 region has the DNA TGCAGTGCACAAGGGCCAGCGGGGGGTTTTCAAGAGACCCAGTACTTC. The V and J genes are TRBV20-1 and TRBJ2-5; 9 bases fit TRBD2. The CDR3 is 16 residues long. V was clipped by 6 bases and J by 2 bases; unmatched bases: 13. Germline V gene data show CDR1 as DFQATT and CDR2 as SNEGSKA (reference sequence).

This clonotype was counted at least ten times. This chain joins TRBV7-2 and TRBJ2-3; no definite D call. The length of the CDR3 is 12 residues. CDR1 and CDR2 (germline): SGHTA, FQGNSA. Trimming cost V 5 bases and J 6 bases, with 9 bases left between them. CDR3 amino acids: CASSALLDTQYF. CDR3 bases: TGTGCCAGCAGCGCACTCTTGGATACGCAGTATTTT.

A note on this clonotype: A single base separates this from a much larger clone, so it may be a read error. The rearrangement joins TRBV10-3 to TRBJ2-3; unclear D gene. The CDR3 runs to 15 residues. With 6 bases removed from V and 0 bases from J, the gap between germline ends came to 13 bases. Per germline, CDR1 ENHRY and CDR2 SYGVKD. The DNA of the CDR3 is TGTGCCATCAGCCGAGACGAGCGTAGCACAGATACGCAGTATTTT. Translated: CAISRDERSTDTQYF.